These 9 T cell receptor beta chains were all obtained from the same sample, sequenced in a study of T-cell memory formation after mild COVID-19. From the 5' RACE reads, TCRdb called clonotypes with MiXCR, one entry per CDR3 protein. Of roughly 370,000 distinct CDR3 sequences detected, more than 15% appear once; the ten largest clones hold about 22%. Source material: PBMCs or a T cell subset sorted from them (not recorded which). All receptors come from a man aged 18 to 30 who had mild COVID-19 (a few samples of this study predate the infection). Cell type and time point are not known.

This clonotype was seen only a few times. This chain uses TRBV18 with TRBJ1-5; unclear D gene. Germline-derived CDR1 and CDR2 are KGHSH and LQKENI. V shed 1 base and J shed 4 bases, with 11 bases lying between them. The CDR3 has 15 residues. The CDR3 is CASSPRAGWNQPQHF. The CDR3 bases are TGTGCCAGCTCACCACGGGCAGGCTGGAATCAGCCCCAGCATTTT.

This clonotype was counted only a few times. The chain combines TRBV14 with TRBJ2-3, with 12 bases aligning to TRBD2. The CDR3 has 12 residues. Germline V lookup: CDR1 SGHDN, CDR2 FVKESK. Losses at the gene ends were 4 bases for V and 13 bases for J; bases not matched to a gene: 3. In DNA, the CDR3 is TGTGCCAGCAGCCCGACTAGCGGGGGCGAGTATTTT. Amino acids: CASSPTSGGEYF. Drawing the rest from reference TRBV14 and TRBJ2-3, the complete variable domain is EAGVTQFPSHSVIEKGQTVTLRCDPISGHDNLYWYRRVMGKEIKFLLHFVKESKQDESGMPNNRFLAERTGGTYSTLKVQPAELEDSGVYFCASSPTSGGEYFGPGTRLTVL.

This chain joins TRBV29-1 and TRBJ2-3; either TRBD1 or TRBD2 may fit D (5 bases each). V shed 7 bases and J shed 5 bases, with 16 bases lying between them. CDR1 is SQVTM and CDR2 is ANQGSEA in the germline V gene. The length of the CDR3 is 13 residues. The CDR3 DNA sequence: TGCAGCGCCTGCGACAGAGGACTAGATACGCAGTATTTT. Translation: CSACDRGLDTQYF.

In its sample, this clonotype was seen a few times. The chain links TRBV6-2 or TRBV6-3 to TRBJ2-5; D may match TRBD1 or TRBD2 (7 bases each). Trimming removed 7 bases from V and 2 bases from J, with 20 bases in between. Germline V gene lookup returns CDR1 MNHEY and CDR2 SVGEGT. CDR3 length: 16 residues. CDR3 amino acids: CASNPRGAGQQETQYF. The CDR3 DNA reads TGTGCCAGCAACCCACGGGGGGCGGGACAGCAAGAGACCCAGTACTTC.

Only a few counts were recorded for this clonotype. The chain uses TRBV18 and TRBJ2-3, with 9 bases matching TRBD2. The CDR3 spans 15 residues. After removal of 5 bases from V and 1 base from J, the junction contained 4 bases not matched to a gene. The germline V gene encodes CDR1 KGHSH and CDR2 LQKENI. The CDR3 loop is CASSKSSGGTDTQYF. CDR3 bases: TGTGCCAGCTCAAAATCTAGCGGGGGCACAGATACGCAGTATTTT.

This clonotype was observed a handful of times. This chain links TRBV20-1 with TRBJ1-5, with no clear D. The CDR3 sequence is 16 residues long. Germline V gene sequence: CDR1 DFQATT, CDR2 SNEGSKA (reference sequence). V shed 0 bases and J shed 0 bases, with 12 bases lying between them. The CDR3 DNA sequence: TGCAGTGCTAGAGAAAGGAACCCCTTTAGCAATCAGCCCCAGCATTTT. Amino acids: CSARERNPFSNQPQHF.

In its sample, this clonotype was seen a few times. The chain links TRBV4-1 to TRBJ1-5, with a tentative D call TRBD1 (6 bases). With 4 bases removed from V and 4 bases from J, the gap between germline ends came to 17 bases. The CDR3 contains 16 residues. Per the germline V gene, CDR1 is MGHRA and CDR2 is YSYEKL. The CDR3, as DNA: TGCGCCAGCAGCCCTCTCGTCCGGACAGCTAATCAGCCCCAGCATTTT. Amino acid sequence: CASSPLVRTANQPQHF.

This clonotype was recorded a few times. This sequence joins TRBV7-2 and TRBJ2-3; maybe TRBD2 (5 bases). With 8 bases removed from V and 4 bases from J, the gap between germline ends came to 10 bases. This CDR3 has 12 residues. From germline, CDR1 is SGHTA and CDR2 FQGNSA. CDR3 loop: CASGGYADTQYF. The CDR3 DNA sequence: TGTGCCAGCGGCGGGTACGCAGATACGCAGTATTTT.

In its sample, this clonotype was seen a few times. The genes are TRBV14 and TRBJ1-1, with D possibly TRBD1 on 6 matching bases. The CDR3 is 16 residues long. Germline V gene sequence: CDR1 SGHDN, CDR2 FVKESK. V lost 4 bases and J 0 bases, leaving 15 bases between the germline ends. The CDR3 DNA sequence: TGTGCCAGCAGCCCCTCGGCAGGGGCCCTGAACACTGAAGCTTTCTTT. Its translation is CASSPSAGALNTEAFF.